The 5 T cell receptor beta chains below come from one sample, sequenced in a study of shared clonotypes between healthy human individuals. Libraries were prepared by immunoSEQ multiplex PCR; TCRdb keeps only in-frame clonotypes and omits some of them. The table lists approximately 1,500,000 clones, roughly 96% of them singletons. What was sequenced was naive CD4+ T cells sorted from blood. Documented subset: CD45RA+ positively selected. Receptors were obtained from a man between 25 and 39 years old in good health.

The CDR3 sequence: CASESPLNQPQHF. CDR3 DNA: TGTGCCAGCGAAAGCCCCCTAAATCAGCCCCAGCATTTT. The V call is TRBV28, the J call TRBJ1-5; D remains ambiguous. Germline CDR1 reads MDHEN; CDR2 reads SYDVKM. The CDR3 sequence is 13 residues long. V lost 8 bases and J 4 bases, leaving 12 bases between the germline ends.

The rearrangement links TRBV10-3 to TRBJ2-1; TRBD2 might be the D (6 bases). Germline CDR1 ENHRY, CDR2 SYGVKD. The CDR3 sequence is 12 residues long. V lost 8 bases, J lost 5 bases, and 10 bases lay in between. The chain's CDR3 is CAIRDSNNEQFF. CDR3 bases: TGTGCCATCCGGGACTCGAACAATGAGCAGTTCTTC.

The chain couples TRBV28 to TRBJ2-7; 14 bases match TRBD2. Germline-derived CDR1 and CDR2 are MDHEN and SYDVKM. V lost 5 bases to trimming and J lost 4 bases; unmatched junction nucleotides: 10. The CDR3 is 17 amino acids. The CDR3, as DNA: TGTGCCAGCAGTCCCAGGACTAGCGGGAGGCGAATTTACGAGCAGTACTTC. Translation gives CASSPRTSGRRIYEQYF. Looking up the rest from reference TRBV28 and TRBJ2-7 gives the full variable domain: DVKVTQSSRYLVKRTGEKVFLECVQDMDHENMFWYRQDPGLGLRLIYFSYDVKMKEKGDIPEGYSVSREKKERFSLILESASTNQTSMYLCASSPRTSGRRIYEQYFGPGTRLTVT.

The genes are TRBV7-2 and TRBJ2-1, with a possible D match to TRBD1 (5 bases). The CDR3 is made up of 15 amino acids. Per germline, CDR1 SGHTA and CDR2 FQGNSA. Trimming cost V 1 base and J 9 bases, with 16 bases left between them. CDR3 DNA sequence: TGTGCCAGCAGCTTAGAAGGCAGGGTCTTAGGTGAGCAGTTCTTC. Its translation is CASSLEGRVLGEQFF.

As for this clone: The sample has other DNA sequences that encode this CDR3 too. The V gene is TRBV18, the J gene TRBJ2-7; D ambiguous. CDR3 size: 13 residues. Per germline, CDR1 KGHSH and CDR2 LQKENI. Trimming took off 3 bases at V and 3 bases at J, with 9 bases between the two ends. In nucleotides, the CDR3 is TGTGCCAGCTCACCCCCGTCGAGCTACGAGCAGTACTTC. It translates to CASSPPSSYEQYF. Full variable domain (missing parts from reference TRBV18 and TRBJ2-7): NAGVMQNPRHLVRRRGQEARLRCSPMKGHSHVYWYRQLPEEGLKFMVYLQKENIIDESGMPKERFSAEFPKEGPSILRIQQVVRGDSAAYFCASSPPSSYEQYFGPGTRLTVT.